This T cell receptor (beta chain) derives from a study of OX40 agonist ivuxolimab in advanced cancers. About the study as a whole: Ivuxolimab was an agonistic, fully human IgG2 monoclonal antibody directed against OX40 (CD134), a costimulatory receptor. Partial responses occurred in three dose-escalation patients: two with cutaneous melanoma and one with hepatocellular carcinoma. Intravenous ivuxolimab was administered to patients every 2 weeks at six dose levels: 0.01, 0.1, 0.3, 1.5, 3 and 10 mg/kg. Peripheral TCRbeta sequencing aimed to test whether ivuxolimab altered TCR sequence diversity and caused clonal T-cell expansion. The monotherapy dose-escalation portion (N ≈ 52 patients) of the phase I ivuxolimab trial is reported in the paper. Patients were allowed to have had prior anti-PD-1, anti-PD-L1 or anti-CTLA-4 therapy, and around two fifths of the dose-escalation patients had been treated with checkpoint inhibitors. Among the approximately 50 dose-escalation patients, 19 had hepatocellular carcinoma, 15 or so melanoma, 9 renal cell carcinoma and 9 head and neck cancer. A male proportion of roughly 80% and a mean age of approximately 58 years, ranging from 23 to 79, were recorded for the dose-escalation cohort. The research as a whole found: Low levels of normalized T-cell clonal expansion were also seen in some patients who did not respond. At doses of 0.1 to 3.0 mg/kg, clonal expansion of both CD4+ and CD8+ blood T cells was observed from baseline to week 6. The antigen specificity of the peripheral T cells that underwent clonal expansion was not determined. In the 0.1-3.0 mg/kg groups, partial responders had among the lowest normalized peripheral clonal expansion, particularly in CD8+ T cells. After ivuxolimab, CD8+ T cells had more expanded clones than CD4+ T cells on average.

Reading the germline V gene (reference sequence) gives CDR1 WNHNN and CDR2 SYGVQD. Trimming removed 0 bases from V and 3 bases from J; the gene matches leave 1 base unexplained. The CDR3 runs 15 residues from the cysteine to the phenylalanine. The read is trimmed to its CDR3 DNA, 45 bases read in frame from base 1. The trial excluded patients who had a history of autoimmune disease or were on systemic immunosuppression. Peripheral blood for TCR sequencing was collected from all dose cohorts at baseline, on cycle 4 day 1, and on cycle 7 day 1. The samples were taken from a phase I, first-in-human, multicenter, open-label dose-escalation trial of ivuxolimab. Adults with locally advanced or metastatic melanoma, renal cell carcinoma, hepatocellular carcinoma or head and neck squamous cell carcinoma were enrolled in the trial. Before TCR sequencing, CD4+ T cells and CD8+ T cells from peripheral blood were sorted into separate populations.

To sequence the TCRbeta CDR3 region, genomic DNA was isolated from the sorted cells. The immunoSEQ Assay was used for sequencing of TCRbeta CDR3 regions. TCRdb retrieved this table from immuneACCESS and kept in-frame rearrangements only. Not all clones are present; in checked studies, unresolved V genes account for under half, and no reason is known for the remainder. The sample table contains 70,000 to 100,000 clones; only one count was recorded for 84% of them. The ten biggest clones cover 1.1% of the sample. Details on this clone: What this receptor recognizes is not known. Base qualities are missing; no much larger clone stands one base away.

The sequence joins TRBV10-1 to TRBJ2-5; 10 central bases correspond to TRBD1. This sequence was found in an adult with an advanced solid tumor such as melanoma, head and neck, liver or kidney cancer. This sample comprised CD4+ or CD8+ T cells sorted from blood, obtained in a trial of the OX40 agonist ivuxolimab. At the DNA level, the sequence is TGCGCCAGCAGTGAGTCGGGGACAGGGGAAGAGACCCAGTACTTC. This codes for CASSESGTGEETQYF.